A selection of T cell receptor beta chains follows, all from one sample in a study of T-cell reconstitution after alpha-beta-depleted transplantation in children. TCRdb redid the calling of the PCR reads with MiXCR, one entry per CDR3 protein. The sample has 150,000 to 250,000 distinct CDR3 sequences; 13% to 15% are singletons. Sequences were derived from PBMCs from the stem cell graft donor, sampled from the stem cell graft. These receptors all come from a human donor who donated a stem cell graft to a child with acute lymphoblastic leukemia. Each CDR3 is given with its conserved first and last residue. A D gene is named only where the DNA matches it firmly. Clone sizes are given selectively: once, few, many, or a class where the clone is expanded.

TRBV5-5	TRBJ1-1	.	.	TGTGCCAGCAGCTTGAGGGTTCGTTCACAGAACACTGAAGCTTTCTTT	CASSLRVRSQNTEAFF
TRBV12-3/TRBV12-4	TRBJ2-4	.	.	TGTGCCAGCAGTTTCGAGGGGCCCATTCAGTACTTC	CASSFEGPIQYF
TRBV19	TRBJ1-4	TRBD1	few	TGTGCCAGCCACCGGGGTGTGGCGGCAGGGGGCCTAAATGAAAAACTGTTTTTT	CASHRGVAAGGLNEKLFF
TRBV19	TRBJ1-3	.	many	TGTGCCAGTAGTATATCCGGGATCTCTGGAAACACCATATATTTT	CASSISGISGNTIYF
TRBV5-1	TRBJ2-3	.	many	TGCGCCAGCAGCTTGGAGGCCCCTAGCACAGATACGCAGTATTTT	CASSLEAPSTDTQYF
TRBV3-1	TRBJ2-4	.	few	TGTGCCAGTTCGGACGAGCGCAATAAAAACATTCAGTACTTC	CASSDERNKNIQYF
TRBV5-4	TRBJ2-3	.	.	TGTGCCAGCAGCCCCGGGACTTTCCCCCTCACAGATACGCAGTATTTT	CASSPGTFPLTDTQYF
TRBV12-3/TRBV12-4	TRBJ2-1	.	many	TGTGCCAGCAGTTTCCAGCGCACTGAGCAGTTCTTC	CASSFQRTEQFF
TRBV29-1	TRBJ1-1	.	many	TGCAGCGTTTGGGGATCGGGACACGAAAAGAGGACTGAAGCTTTCTTT	CSVWGSGHEKRTEAFF
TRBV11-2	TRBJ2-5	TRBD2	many	TGTGCCAGCAGTTTTCTCTTCGGGACTAGCGGGAGTAAAGAGACCCAGTACTTC	CASSFLFGTSGSKETQYF